Following are 16 T cell receptor beta chains from one sample sequenced in a study of blood T cell repertoires in COVID-19. Using immunoSEQ multiplex PCR, the repertoire was profiled, and TCRdb retains in-frame clones only, with some absent. The sample has roughly 290,000 clones, approximately 91% seen once. The sequencing input was PBMCs or T cells enriched from blood (not recorded which). The receptors derive from a woman between 35 and 50 years old who had recovered from COVID-19.

This clone has only one observation. Distinct nucleotide sequences in the sample also encode this CDR3. The chain employs TRBV7-9 and TRBJ1-2, with 8 bases lining up with TRBD1. CDR3 length: 14 residues. Germline CDR1 is SEHNR and CDR2 is FQNEAQ (reference sequence). Trimming took 5 bases from V and 4 from J; bases not matched to a gene: 6. The CDR3 DNA reads as TGTGCCAGCAGCCCCGGACAGGGTGGCTATGGCTACACCTTC. As protein: CASSPGQGGYGYTF.

This rearrangement joins TRBV5-4 to TRBJ2-3; tentative D call: TRBD1 (6 bases). V was shortened by 2 bases and J by 4 bases, with 14 bases between the two germline ends. The CDR3 is made up of 15 amino acids. The germline gives CDR1 SGHNT, CDR2 YYREEE (reference sequence). The CDR3 reads CASSFSGDLADTQYF. DNA for the CDR3: TGTGCCAGCAGCTTTTCAGGGGATCTTGCAGATACGCAGTATTTT. The full variable domain, completed using reference TRBV5-4 and TRBJ2-3, is ETGVTQSPTHLIKTRGQQVTLRCSSQSGHNTVSWYQQALGQGPQFIFQYYREEENGRGNFPPRFSGLQFPNYSSELNVNALELDDSALYLCASSFSGDLADTQYFGPGTRLTVL.

The gene calls are TRBV5-4 and TRBJ1-2; 7 nucleotides align to TRBD1. Germline trimming cut 2 bases from V and 5 bases from J; bases unmatched to any gene: 6. The CDR3 contains 14 residues. Germline loops: CDR1 SGHNT, CDR2 YYREEE (reference sequence). The CDR3 protein is CASSFPGTDYGYTF. CDR3 coding DNA: TGTGCCAGCAGCTTCCCCGGGACAGATTATGGCTACACCTTC.

This clone was seen a single time. This chain connects TRBV5-1 to TRBJ2-1; possibly TRBD1 for D (6 bases). This CDR3 is 14 amino acids long. Deletions cut 4 bases from V and 5 bases from J, with 13 bases between. Germline CDR1 is SGHRS and CDR2 is YFSETQ. CDR3 in amino acids: CASSHNGQNNEQFF. DNA of the CDR3: TGCGCCAGCAGCCATAACGGACAGAACAATGAGCAGTTCTTC.

This chain connects TRBV11-2 to TRBJ1-1; perhaps TRBD1 as D (6 bases). Trimming took 7 bases from V and 0 from J, leaving 21 bases between them. Per the germline V gene, CDR1 is SGHAT and CDR2 is FQNNGV. The CDR3 has 17 residues. DNA of the CDR3: TGTGCCAGCACTGATCGGACAGCTTTCAATCTGAACACTGAAGCTTTCTTT. Translating gives CASTDRTAFNLNTEAFF. The complete variable domain, with remaining parts taken from reference TRBV11-2 and TRBJ1-1, reads EAGVAQSPRYKIIEKRQSVAFWCNPISGHATLYWYQQILGQGPKLLIQFQNNGVVDDSQLPKDRFSAERLKGVDSTLKIQPAKLEDSAVYLCASTDRTAFNLNTEAFFGQGTRLTVV.

This chain links TRBV4-2 with TRBJ1-3; 7 nucleotides align to TRBD1. Germline CDR1 reads LGHNA; CDR2 reads YNFKEQ. The CDR3 has 17 amino acids. Trimming removed 1 base from V and 0 bases from J; junction bases left unmatched: 6. The CDR3 DNA follows: TGTGCCAGCAGCCAAGTGAGGGGGCGATACTCTGGAAACACCATATATTTT. Translating gives CASSQVRGRYSGNTIYF.

For the CDR3, the DNA is TGTGCCTGGAATACCGGGACAGGGTCTGGTCAGCCCCAGCATTTT. This sequence encodes CAWNTGTGSGQPQHF. The V gene is TRBV30, the J gene TRBJ1-5; TRBD1 agrees at 9 bases. Germline trimming cut 4 bases from V and 6 bases from J; bases unmatched to any gene: 10. Germline-derived CDR1 and CDR2 are GTSNPN and SVGIG (reference sequence). The CDR3 length is 15 residues.

This clone appeared a few times. The DNA for the CDR3 is TGTGCCAGCAGCCGGGGGGGCTCGGGAGGTGGAAACACCATATATTTT. Its translation: CASSRGGSGGGNTIYF. The genes are TRBV9 and TRBJ1-3; TRBD1 might be the D (6 bases). The CDR3 has 16 residues. CDR1 is SGDLS and CDR2 is YYNGEE in the germline V gene. With 4 bases removed from V and 3 bases from J, the gap between germline ends came to 17 bases. The full variable domain, its missing parts supplied by reference TRBV9 and TRBJ1-3, is DSGVTQTPKHLITATGQRVTLRCSPRSGDLSVYWYQQSLDQGLQFLIQYYNGEERAKGNILERFSAQQFPDLHSELNLSSLELGDSALYFCASSRGGSGGGNTIYFGEGSWLTVV.

The chain carries TRBV7-3 and TRBJ1-2, with 8 positions matching TRBD1. Germline V gene lookup returns CDR1 SGHTA and CDR2 FQGTGA. This CDR3 has 15 amino acids. After removal of 5 bases from V and 6 bases from J, the junction contained 11 bases not matched to a gene. CDR3 bases: TGTGCCAGCAGCCTCGTTCGGACAGGGACCGATGGCTACACCTTC. This encodes CASSLVRTGTDGYTF.

The J gene is TRBJ1-2, the V gene TRBV4-3, with a tentative D call TRBD1 (5 bases). The CDR3 runs 14 residues. CDR1 is LGHNA and CDR2 is YSLEER in the germline V gene. Trimming removed 0 bases from V and 7 bases from J, with 12 bases in between. The CDR3 DNA reads as TGCGCCAGCAGCCAAGATCGGGGGGGAGTTGGCTACACCTTC. It yields the protein CASSQDRGGVGYTF.

This rearrangement joins TRBV5-8 to TRBJ1-3, with D perhaps matching TRBD1 (5 bases). V lost 5 bases and J 0 bases, leaving 15 bases between the germline ends. Germline CDR1 and CDR2: SGHTS and YDEGEE. This CDR3 has 16 residues. The CDR3 loop reads CASRTKQDLSGNTIYF. The CDR3 DNA sequence: TGTGCCAGCAGAACAAAACAGGACCTCTCTGGAAACACCATATATTTT. Together with reference TRBV5-8 and TRBJ1-3, the CDR3 gives the full variable domain: EAGVTQSPTHLIKTRGQQATLRCSPISGHTSVYWYQQALGLGLQFLLWYDEGEERNRGNFPPRFSGRQFPNYSSELNVNALELEDSALYLCASRTKQDLSGNTIYFGEGSWLTVV.

The gene calls are TRBV4-3 and TRBJ2-7; 9 bases map to TRBD1. CDR1 and CDR2 (germline): LGHNA, YSLEER. CDR3 length: 17 amino acids. With V trimmed by 3 bases and J by 2 bases, 11 bases remained unmatched. CDR3 sequence reads: CASSQYGQRQGAYEQYF. DNA of the CDR3: TGCGCCAGCAGCCAGTACGGACAAAGACAGGGGGCCTACGAGCAGTACTTC.

V usage is TRBV5-4 and J usage is TRBJ1-1; 10 bases line up with TRBD1. V gave up 0 bases and J gave up 3 bases; unmatched junction bases: 2. Germline values: CDR1 SGHNT, CDR2 YYREEE (reference sequence). The CDR3 is made up of 15 amino acids. The CDR3: CASSLADRGHTEAFF. DNA for the CDR3: TGTGCCAGCAGCTTGGCCGACAGGGGGCACACTGAAGCTTTCTTT. The full variable domain, its missing parts supplied by reference TRBV5-4 and TRBJ1-1, is ETGVTQSPTHLIKTRGQQVTLRCSSQSGHNTVSWYQQALGQGPQFIFQYYREEENGRGNFPPRFSGLQFPNYSSELNVNALELDDSALYLCASSLADRGHTEAFFGQGTRLTVV.

The chain couples TRBV5-5 to TRBJ1-6, with a tentative D call TRBD1 (6 bases). V was clipped by 5 bases and J by 6 bases, with 12 bases between them. The CDR3 loop spans 14 amino acids. Per the germline V gene, CDR1 is SGHKS and CDR2 is YYEKEE (reference sequence). CDR3 loop: CASRPRGGNSPLHF. For the CDR3, the DNA is TGTGCCAGCAGACCAAGGGGGGGTAATTCACCCCTCCACTTT.

The rearrangement joins TRBV4-3 to TRBJ2-1; 13 bases agree with TRBD2. The CDR3 covers 17 residues. V was pared by 0 bases and J by 7 bases, with 6 bases of the junction left unmatched. CDR1 LGHNA and CDR2 YSLEER come from the germline V gene. CDR3 nucleotides: TGCGCCAGCAGCCAAGAAACTAGCGGGAGGGCCGGAAATGAGCAGTTCTTC. Amino acids: CASSQETSGRAGNEQFF.

The chain is built from TRBV2 and TRBJ1-5, with unresolved D. CDR1 is SNHLY and CDR2 is FYNNEI in the germline V gene. V was shortened by 2 bases and J by 8 bases, with 16 bases between the two germline ends. The CDR3 is 15 residues long. CDR3 DNA sequence: TGTGCCAGCAGTGAATGGGTAGGCGGGTTTGAGCCCCAGCATTTT. Protein product: CASSEWVGGFEPQHF.